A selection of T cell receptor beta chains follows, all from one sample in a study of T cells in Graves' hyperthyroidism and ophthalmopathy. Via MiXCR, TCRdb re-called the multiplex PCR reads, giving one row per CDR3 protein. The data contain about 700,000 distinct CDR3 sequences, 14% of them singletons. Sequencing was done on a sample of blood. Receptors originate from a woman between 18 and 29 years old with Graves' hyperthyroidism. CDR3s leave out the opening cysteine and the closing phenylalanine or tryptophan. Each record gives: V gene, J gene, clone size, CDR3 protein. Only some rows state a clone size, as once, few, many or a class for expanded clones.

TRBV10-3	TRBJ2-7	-	AIKGRQPYEQY
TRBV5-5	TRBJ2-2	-	ASSLDSGALDGELF
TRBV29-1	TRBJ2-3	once	SSSRLDTQY
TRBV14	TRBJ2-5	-	ASSQDSKREIQETQY
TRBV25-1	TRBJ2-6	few	ASSGLAGVAEANVLT
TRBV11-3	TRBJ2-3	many	ASSFVREEGDTQY
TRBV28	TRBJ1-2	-	ASSPPAGGLYGYT
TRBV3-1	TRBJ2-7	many	ASSQLSGSFGEQY
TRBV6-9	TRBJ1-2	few	ASSSLAVDTYGYT
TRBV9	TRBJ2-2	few	ASSVLAGSNTGELF
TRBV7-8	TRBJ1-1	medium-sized	ASSSGQPNTEAF
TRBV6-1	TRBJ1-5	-	AIRRRGLDQPQH
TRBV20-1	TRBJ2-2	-	SAGRPNTGELF
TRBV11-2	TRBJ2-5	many	ASKSGAAVAETQY
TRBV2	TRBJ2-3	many	ASRGLAVTDTQY
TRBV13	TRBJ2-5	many	ASSSGLAGDGTQY
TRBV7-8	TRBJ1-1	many	ASSLGYGSSNTEAF
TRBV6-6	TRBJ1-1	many	ASSYGGVLAEAF
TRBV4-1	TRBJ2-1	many	ASSQAGWSYNEQF
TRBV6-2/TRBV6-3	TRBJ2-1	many	ASSQDRSGSSYNEQF
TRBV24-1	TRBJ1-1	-	ATSPRPNREFAF
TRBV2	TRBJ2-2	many	ASSVRNTGELF
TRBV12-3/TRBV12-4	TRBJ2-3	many	ASSGLAGSTDTQY
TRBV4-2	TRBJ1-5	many	ASSQEGTVSNQPQH
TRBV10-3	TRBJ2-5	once	AISEGTREETQY
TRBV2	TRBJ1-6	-	ASSEMDRDTSPLH
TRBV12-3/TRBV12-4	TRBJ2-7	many	ASSLTGSSYEQY
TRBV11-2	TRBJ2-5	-	ASSLDTLAADKETQY
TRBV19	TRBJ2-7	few	ASSVTSGGSYEQY
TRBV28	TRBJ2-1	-	ASITSGSSYNEQF
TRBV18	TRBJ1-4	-	ASSPELF
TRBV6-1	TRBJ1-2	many	ASSGTAPANYGYT
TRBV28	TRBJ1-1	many	ASSSLGQNTEAF
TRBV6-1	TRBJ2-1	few	ASSYVSGRTYNEQF
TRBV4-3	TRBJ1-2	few	ASSQEHLDRAFVGYT
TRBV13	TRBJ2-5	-	ASSPPTSGGVETQY
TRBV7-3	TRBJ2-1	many	ASRTAGGNEQF
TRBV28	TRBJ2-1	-	ASSRWYEQF